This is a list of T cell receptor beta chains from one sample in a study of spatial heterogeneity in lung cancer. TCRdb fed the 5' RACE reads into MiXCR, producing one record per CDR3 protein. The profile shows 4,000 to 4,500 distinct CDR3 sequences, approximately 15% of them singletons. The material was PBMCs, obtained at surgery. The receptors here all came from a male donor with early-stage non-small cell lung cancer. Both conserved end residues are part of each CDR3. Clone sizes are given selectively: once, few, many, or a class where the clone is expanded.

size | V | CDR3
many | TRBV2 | CASGGTGETGELFF
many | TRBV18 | CASSRPQGSYTF
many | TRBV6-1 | CATNIRQGITGELFF
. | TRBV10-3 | CAISEQGNPYGYTF
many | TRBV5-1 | CASSLGDYGSPLHF
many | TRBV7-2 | CASSYRPRQPQHF
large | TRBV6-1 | CASLRGAGSTDTQYF
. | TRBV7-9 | CASSLGQGEPEGEQFF
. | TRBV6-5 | CASSRTGPGYEQYF
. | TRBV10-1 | CASSEPNTDTQYF
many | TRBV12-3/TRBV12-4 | CASSADREDQPQHF
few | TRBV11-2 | CASRRTGAETQYF
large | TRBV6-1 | CASSELTGGEYEQYF
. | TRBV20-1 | CSARAGLHTEAFF
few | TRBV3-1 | CASSQAGELFF
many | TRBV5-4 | CASSLDGGLSYEQYF
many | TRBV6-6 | CASSYSTRTGSQPQHF
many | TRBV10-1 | CASSETGGYEQYF
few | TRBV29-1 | CSVGRQRTEAFF
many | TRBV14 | CASSQKRVSSYNEQFF
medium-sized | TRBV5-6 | CASSPASGGHNYGYTF
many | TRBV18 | CASSSDRGTGELFF
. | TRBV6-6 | CASMLDRDEQFF
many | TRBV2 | CASLTWRGVTYNEQFF
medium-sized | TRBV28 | CASSQAGGEQYF
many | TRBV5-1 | CASSYSSGGLETQYF
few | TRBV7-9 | CASSREGIDTGELFF
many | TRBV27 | CASKRGQDNQPQHF
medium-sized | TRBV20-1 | CSARDRVNTEAFF
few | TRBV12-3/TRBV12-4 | CASTQGPGELFF
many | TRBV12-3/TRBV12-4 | CASSLGLGSGQVYEQYF
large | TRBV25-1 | CASSELGGEGDEQFF
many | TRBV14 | CASSQVGTGRVFF
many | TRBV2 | CASLKQGGYGYTF
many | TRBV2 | CARRTGQPGANVLTF
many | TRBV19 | CASSTGQGVTGELFF
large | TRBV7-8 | CASSLGPQGQGLFGETQYF
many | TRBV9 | CASSVSAGYEQYF
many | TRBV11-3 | CASSLGIQGEQFF
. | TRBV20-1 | CSARSSGPTSEQFF
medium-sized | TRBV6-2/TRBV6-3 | CASSHGEAGVFF
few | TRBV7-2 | CASSFWRTSVNPNEQFF
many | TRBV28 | CASSSSGQGVYEQYF
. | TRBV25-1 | CASSEFGQGAYEQYF
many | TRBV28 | CASSRGSAYNEQFF
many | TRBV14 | CASSQPTPFRRGTGNTIYF
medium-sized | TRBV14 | CASSQRRPGLAGLVDEQYF
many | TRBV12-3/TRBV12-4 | CASSADRVFSYEQYF
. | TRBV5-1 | CASSPPGQPYYEQYF